This T cell receptor (beta chain) was identified during a study of shared clonotypes between healthy human individuals. Study overall: For every donor, three CD4 naive, three CD4 memory, two CD8 naive and one CD8 memory plates were used. General study results and limits: The four-donor shared clonotypes exceeded non-shared clonotypes in generation probability, with non-shared ones scoring lower. About 5.2% was the fraction of naive CD4 clonotypes found shared across a few donors.

Per the authors' pipeline: Filtering differed since immunoSEQ provided only junctions, with no quality scores. Method: immunoSEQ multiplex PCR; TCRdb's copy keeps in-frame clones and lacks some. The V and J calls and clone size come from that table; D and trimming were worked out from the DNA. The sample has 850,000 to 1,200,000 clones, around four fifths seen once. Germline V gene lookup returns CDR1 SGHRS and CDR2 YFSETQ. This CDR3 has 16 amino acids. Trimming took 0 bases from V and 0 from J, leaving 13 bases between them. Concerning this clone itself: Its matching antigen is unknown.

The rearrangement links TRBV5-1 to TRBJ2-7; D might be TRBD2 (5 bases). This receptor was taken from a man aged 18 to 29 in good health. Sequencing was done on a sample of memory CD4+ T cells sorted from blood. Specified subset: CD45RA-negative fraction. The CDR3 DNA sequence: TGCGCCAGCAGCTTGGGCGGGTCCTCGAGCTCCTACGAGCAGTACTTC. Translated, it gives CASSLGGSSSSYEQYF.